The TCR beta chain under discussion was sequenced for a study of blood T cell repertoires in COVID-19. Looking at the study overall: Sites in the United States, Italy and Spain provided acute and convalescent COVID-19 samples. Sources were T cells, B-cell-depleted T cells, or PBMCs; the material itself was cDNA or gDNA.

The germline gives CDR1 SGHRS, CDR2 YFSETQ. Trimming pared 1 base from V and 1 base from J, leaving 12 bases between. The CDR3 contains 17 residues. The assay was immunoSEQ multiplex PCR, and TCRdb's table has in-frame clones only and misses some. The data contain a few hundred thousand clones, around nine tenths of them singletons. The sequenced material came from peripheral blood. The TCR comes from a woman between 40 and 55 years old who had recovered from COVID-19. The rearrangement uses TRBV5-1 and TRBJ2-6, with D perhaps matching TRBD2 (5 bases). The CDR3 spells CASSLFMSGSGANVLTF. CDR3 coding DNA: TGCGCCAGCAGCTTGTTTATGTCGGGGTCTGGGGCCAACGTCCTGACTTTC. Full variable domain (outside the CDR3, taken from reference TRBV5-1 and TRBJ2-6): KAGVTQTPRYLIKTRGQQVTLSCSPISGHRSVSWYQQTPGQGLQFLFEYFSETQRNKGNFPGRFSGRQFSNSRSEMNVSTLELGDSALYLCASSLFMSGSGANVLTFGAGSRLTVL.